The 30 T cell receptor beta chains given below trace back to one sample, sequenced in a study of OX40 agonist ivuxolimab in advanced cancers. The data were produced by immunoSEQ multiplex PCR, yet TCRdb's version contains in-frame clones alone and is incomplete. The sample includes roughly 88,000 clones, around 87% of them seen just once. Specimen: CD4+ or CD8+ T cells sorted from blood, collected in a trial of the OX40 agonist ivuxolimab. The receptors here all came from an adult with an advanced solid tumor such as melanoma, head and neck, liver or kidney cancer.

The V gene is TRBV9, the J gene TRBJ2-5; D is unresolved. Germline CDR1 reads SGDLS; CDR2 reads YYNGEE. The CDR3 totals 14 residues. Trimming pared 6 bases from V and 5 bases from J, leaving 17 bases between. CDR3 residues: CASNKRQNGETQYF. For the CDR3, the DNA is TGTGCCAGCAACAAGAGGCAGAATGGGGAGACCCAGTACTTC.

The chain carries TRBV5-1 and TRBJ2-3, with 13 bases aligning to TRBD2. The CDR3 is 16 amino acids. The V segment lost 6 bases and the J segment 3 bases; nucleotides outside the gene matches: 7. In germline, CDR1 is SGHRS, CDR2 YFSETQ. CDR3 protein: CASKMGTSGTTDTQYF. The CDR3, as DNA: TGCGCCAGCAAAATGGGGACTAGCGGGACTACAGATACGCAGTATTTT.

This rearrangement joins TRBV6-4 to TRBJ2-1, with D perhaps being TRBD1 or TRBD2 (5 bases each). Germline V gives CDR1 MRHNA, CDR2 SNTAGT. The germline V and J ends were trimmed by 2 bases and 6 bases, with 11 bases remaining between them. The CDR3 contains 14 residues. DNA of the CDR3: TGTGCCAGCAGTGACGGGACGGCCCTCAATGAGCAGTTCTTC. Amino acid sequence: CASSDGTALNEQFF.

The rearrangement joins TRBV28 to TRBJ1-3, with 7 bases lining up with TRBD1. The CDR3 is 17 residues long. With 3 bases clipped from V and 0 bases from J, the junction kept 8 bases outside the gene matches. Germline loops: CDR1 MDHEN, CDR2 SYDVKM. The CDR3 spells CASSFNRGRYSGNTIYF. In DNA form, the CDR3 reads TGTGCCAGCAGTTTTAACAGGGGCCGATACTCTGGAAACACCATATATTTT.

Only one count was recorded for this clone. V is TRBV7-9 and J is TRBJ1-3; no definite D call. This CDR3 is 15 amino acids long. Germline V CDR1 and CDR2: SEHNR, FQNEAQ (reference sequence). Trimming cost V 2 bases and J 0 bases, with 8 bases left between them. The CDR3 DNA reads as TGTGCCAGCAGCTTATCGGATATCTCTGGAAACACCATATATTTT. Encoded protein: CASSLSDISGNTIYF.

The chain has TRBV18 and TRBJ2-7; TRBD1 matches at 8 bases. The CDR3 has 14 amino acids. Losses at the gene ends were 6 bases for V and 4 bases for J; bases not matched to a gene: 8. Germline CDR1 is KGHSH and CDR2 is LQKENI. CDR3 DNA: TGTGCCAGCTCGCCCGGGACAGGAGTATACGAGCAGTACTTC. It yields the protein CASSPGTGVYEQYF.

Here the CDR3 reads CASCSLNTEAFF. CDR3 DNA sequence: TGTGCCAGCTGTTCGCTGAACACTGAAGCTTTCTTT. The chain recombines TRBV27 with TRBJ1-1, with D unresolved. V was pared by 8 bases and J by 0 bases, with 7 bases between. This CDR3 spans 12 amino acids. In germline, CDR1 is MNHEY, CDR2 SMNVEV (reference sequence).

This clone has a single count. The rearrangement links TRBV5-4 to TRBJ1-6; 8 nucleotides match TRBD1. Germline V gene lookup returns CDR1 SGHNT and CDR2 YYREEE (reference sequence). This CDR3 contains 14 residues. The V and J ends lost 6 bases and 5 bases, in that order; junction bases with no gene match: 4. This CDR3 is CASNPTGDNSPLHF. In nucleotides, the CDR3 is TGTGCCAGCAACCCGACAGGGGATAATTCACCCCTCCACTTT.

The chain employs TRBV5-1 and TRBJ2-5; D perhaps matches TRBD1 (6 bases). The CDR3 runs to 15 residues. Germline V lookup: CDR1 SGHRS, CDR2 YFSETQ. V was shortened by 4 bases and J by 5 bases, with 18 bases between the two germline ends. The DNA for the CDR3 is TGCGCCAGCAGCCTTTGGCAGGGGACCGGGGAGACCCAGTACTTC. It encodes CASSLWQGTGETQYF.

This clone has just one count. The rearrangement uses TRBV28 and TRBJ2-1; 8 bases are a match to TRBD1. Germline lookup yields CDR1 MDHEN and CDR2 SYDVKM. The CDR3 is 15 residues long. Unmatched junction bases numbered 6, after V lost 6 bases and J lost 2 bases. Here the CDR3 DNA reads TGTGCCAGCAGCGCGACAGGGGCTACCTACAATGAGCAGTTCTTC. Residues: CASSATGATYNEQFF.

This chain uses TRBV4-1 with TRBJ2-7, with TRBD1 as a possible D gene (5 bases). Germline-derived CDR1 and CDR2 are MGHRA and YSYEKL. The CDR3 extends over 14 amino acids. V lost 0 bases and J lost 3, with 9 bases in between. The CDR3 DNA reads as TGCGCCAGCAGCCAAGATGCAGGGAACTACGAGCAGTACTTC. Translating gives CASSQDAGNYEQYF.

The table lists this clone with a count of one. V gene TRBV9 combines with J gene TRBJ1-2; 7 positions agree with TRBD1. Germline V CDR1 and CDR2: SGDLS, YYNGEE. This CDR3 has 15 amino acids. After removal of 2 bases from V and 7 bases from J, the junction contained 11 bases not matched to a gene. The DNA for the CDR3 is TGTGCCAGCAGCGTGGGGGCAACGGACAGGAGTGGCTACACCTTC. Protein: CASSVGATDRSGYTF.

The chain is built from TRBV25-1 and TRBJ2-1; 7 positions match TRBD2. This CDR3 is built from 14 residues. The germline CDR1 and CDR2 sequences are MGHDK and SYGVNS. The V gene end was trimmed by 2 bases and the J gene end by 5 bases; junction bases not matched to a gene: 3. The CDR3: CASSESGNDNEQFF. CDR3 coding DNA: TGTGCCAGCAGTGAAAGCGGGAATGACAATGAGCAGTTCTTC. The whole variable domain, remainder taken from reference TRBV25-1 and TRBJ2-1, is EADIYQTPRYLVIGTGKKITLECSQTMGHDKMYWYQQDPGMELHLIHYSYGVNSTEKGDLSSESTVSRIRTEHFPLTLESARPSHTSQYLCASSESGNDNEQFFGPGTRLTVL.

The V and J genes are TRBV7-2 and TRBJ2-5, with TRBD2 matching over 10 bases. Per germline, CDR1 SGHTA and CDR2 FQGNSA. The V and J ends lost 6 bases and 5 bases, in that order; junction bases with no gene match: 9. The CDR3 is made up of 15 amino acids. Here the CDR3 reads CASSRSGRAGETQYF. In DNA, the CDR3 is TGTGCCAGCAGTCGAAGCGGGAGGGCCGGGGAGACCCAGTACTTC.

This clone was recorded a few times. The V gene is TRBV5-1, the J gene TRBJ2-7, with 10 bases identical to TRBD1. V dropped 7 bases and J dropped 6; count of bases not matched to a gene: 10. The CDR3 is 14 residues long. Germline V gene sequence: CDR1 SGHRS, CDR2 YFSETQ. The CDR3 here is CASQTGQGQGEQYF. The CDR3 DNA follows: TGCGCCAGCCAGACGGGACAGGGGCAGGGCGAGCAGTACTTC.

This clone occurred once. The CDR3 DNA is TGTGCCAGCAGTTTATCGGGGTCTTGGGCCAAAAACATTCAGTACTTC. Amino acid sequence: CASSLSGSWAKNIQYF. V gene TRBV28 combines with J gene TRBJ2-4; TRBD2 is a possible D gene (5 bases). Germline CDR1 and CDR2: MDHEN and SYDVKM. V dropped 1 base and J dropped 1 base, with 11 bases sitting between them. The CDR3 has 16 residues.

This chain connects TRBV5-1 to TRBJ2-1; the D gene is possibly TRBD2 (6 bases). Trimming left V 5 bases short and J 1 base short, with 13 bases between. Germline CDR1 and CDR2: SGHRS and YFSETQ. The CDR3 is 15 amino acids. The CDR3 region has the DNA TGCGCCAGCAGGGGATTAGCGGAATCCTACAATGAGCAGTTCTTC. This sequence encodes CASRGLAESYNEQFF.

V is TRBV4-3 and J is TRBJ2-1; D possibly matches TRBD1 or TRBD2 (7 bases each). Germline CDR1 is LGHNA and CDR2 is YSLEER. V was shortened by 5 bases and J by 7 bases, with 24 bases between the two germline ends. The CDR3 is 17 amino acids. CDR3 nucleotide sequence: TGCGCCAGCAGCTCGCTAGGGGGCGGCGGGAGAGTAAATGAGCAGTTCTTC. This gives the protein CASSSLGGGGRVNEQFF.

The V and J genes are TRBV5-1 and TRBJ1-1, with 7 bases matching TRBD1. CDR3 length equals 14 residues. After removal of 1 base from V and 4 bases from J, the junction contained 4 bases not matched to a gene. The germline V gene has CDR1 SGHRS and CDR2 YFSETQ. CDR3 sequence: CASSLTGDGTEAFF. The DNA of the CDR3 is TGCGCCAGCAGCTTGACAGGGGACGGCACTGAAGCTTTCTTT. Looking up the rest from reference TRBV5-1 and TRBJ1-1 gives the full variable domain: KAGVTQTPRYLIKTRGQQVTLSCSPISGHRSVSWYQQTPGQGLQFLFEYFSETQRNKGNFPGRFSGRQFSNSRSEMNVSTLELGDSALYLCASSLTGDGTEAFFGQGTRLTVV.

This sequence joins TRBV6-5 and TRBJ1-2; D not resolved. The germline CDR1 and CDR2 sequences are MNHEY and SVGAGI. CDR3 length equals 14 residues. V lost 6 bases, J lost 2 bases, and 13 bases lay in between. Here the CDR3 DNA reads TGTGCCAGCAGGCCCCGGGGTGGCAACTATGGCTACACCTTC. This translates into CASRPRGGNYGYTF.

Concerning this clone itself: Other nucleotide sequences in the sample specify the same CDR3. The V call is TRBV27, the J call TRBJ1-5; D uncertain. V gave up 0 bases and J gave up 2 bases, with 8 bases separating them. Germline CDR1 is MNHEY and CDR2 is SMNVEV (reference sequence). This CDR3 is built from 15 residues. CDR3 coding DNA: TGTGCCAGCAGTTTATCGCTGTTGGGCAATCAGCCCCAGCATTTT. This codes for CASSLSLLGNQPQHF.

The V and J genes are TRBV6-4 and TRBJ2-3, with 8 bases identical to TRBD2. V gave up 9 bases and J gave up 2 bases; unmatched junction bases: 4. CDR1 and CDR2 from the germline V gene are MRHNA and SNTAGT. The CDR3 totals 13 residues. In DNA form, the CDR3 reads TGTGCCAGACTAGCGGTTTACACAGATACGCAGTATTTT. Protein sequence: CARLAVYTDTQYF.

The chain is built from TRBV19 and TRBJ1-3; D not resolved. The CDR3 has 14 amino acids. Germline V gives CDR1 LNHDA, CDR2 SQIVND (reference sequence). V lost 6 bases, J lost 3 bases, and 12 bases lay in between. The CDR3 DNA reads TGTGCCAGTAGGGAGGGTGCGGATGGAAACACCATATATTTT. It translates to CASREGADGNTIYF.

The V gene is TRBV7-8, the J gene TRBJ2-2; 10 bases agree with TRBD1. Trimming cost V 5 bases and J 6 bases; bases outside gene matches: 6. There are 15 residues in the CDR3. The V gene's germline CDR1 is SGHVS and CDR2 FQNEAQ. The CDR3 sequence: CASSGRDRGAGELFF. In nucleotides, the CDR3 is TGTGCCAGCAGCGGGCGGGACAGGGGAGCCGGGGAGCTGTTTTTT.

The chain couples TRBV5-1 to TRBJ2-7, with TRBD2 matching 8 bases. This CDR3 is 14 amino acids long. CDR1 is SGHRS and CDR2 is YFSETQ in the germline V gene. The V segment lost 0 bases and the J segment 6 bases; nucleotides outside the gene matches: 5. CDR3 in amino acids: CASSLAGGLAEQYF. The CDR3 DNA is TGCGCCAGCAGCTTGGCGGGAGGGCTGGCCGAGCAGTACTTC.

In its sample, this clone was seen a few times. The gene calls are TRBV19 and TRBJ1-2; D is undetermined. The germline V gene encodes CDR1 LNHDA and CDR2 SQIVND (reference sequence). The CDR3 is 12 residues long. The V end lost 4 bases, the J end lost 5 bases, and 8 bases lay between the germline ends. CDR3 residues: CASSTSGYGYTF. CDR3 in DNA: TGTGCCAGTAGTACCTCCGGATATGGCTACACCTTC.

V and J are TRBV7-6 and TRBJ1-5; D unclear. Trimming cost V 1 base and J 7 bases, with 11 bases left between them. The CDR3 loop spans 14 amino acids. Germline-derived CDR1 and CDR2 are SGHVS and FNYEAQ. Written as DNA, the CDR3 is TGTGCCAGCAGCTTAGGCGGGTATAGCCAGCCCCAGCATTTT. This encodes CASSLGGYSQPQHF.

The chain uses TRBV29-1 and TRBJ1-2, with unresolved D. Trimming removed 7 bases at V and 3 bases at J, with 15 bases between. Germline values: CDR1 SQVTM, CDR2 ANQGSEA. The CDR3 loop spans 13 amino acids. CDR3 DNA sequence: TGCAGCGGTGGTGACGGTGGATACTATGGCTACACCTTC. Translation: CSGGDGGYYGYTF.

The rearrangement links TRBV7-2 to TRBJ1-1, with D unresolved. V lost 1 base and J 0 bases, leaving 6 bases between the germline ends. The germline CDR1 and CDR2 sequences are SGHTA and FQGNSA. The length of the CDR3 is 14 residues. CDR3 sequence reads: CASSLEGLNTEAFF. CDR3 nucleotide sequence: TGTGCCAGCAGCTTAGAAGGTTTGAACACTGAAGCTTTCTTT.

The chain links TRBV7-2 to TRBJ2-2; perhaps D is TRBD1 or TRBD2 (5 bases each). Trimming removed 4 bases from V and 3 bases from J, with 12 bases in between. The CDR3 spans 15 residues. The germline V gene encodes CDR1 SGHTA and CDR2 FQGNSA. The CDR3 sequence: CASSWDGRDTGELFF. The DNA for the CDR3 is TGTGCCAGCAGCTGGGACGGGCGTGACACCGGGGAGCTGTTTTTT.